One sample yielded the 10 T cell receptor beta chains listed below, sequenced in a study of regulatory T cells in long-lasting Graves disease. Construction of TCR beta libraries relied on iRepertoire HTBI primers and on Arm-PCR targeting CDR3 regions. TCRdb processed the multiplex PCR reads anew with MiXCR; each CDR3 protein has one entry. The sample consists of a few hundred thousand distinct CDR3 sequences, about 11% of them appearing once. Specified time point: newly diagnosed GD, antithyroid drugs for less than 3 months. PBMCs provided the RNA from which the TCR library was made. This sample also belongs to another study, concerning T cells in Graves' hyperthyroidism and ophthalmopathy.

The specimen comprised peripheral blood mononuclear cells (PBMCs), sampled at new diagnosis, from a patient treated with antithyroid drugs. The receptors were sampled from a woman under 30 with Graves disease.

This clonotype was counted many times. V usage is TRBV7-2 and J usage is TRBJ2-7; 13 bases fit TRBD2. The germline gives CDR1 SGHTA, CDR2 FQGNSA. With 4 bases clipped from V and 4 bases from J, the junction kept 25 bases outside the gene matches. The CDR3 runs 22 residues. CDR3 protein: CASSSYNPDITSGRAMEYEQYF. The CDR3 nucleotides read TGTGCCAGCAGCTCCTACAACCCAGATATAACTAGCGGGAGGGCCATGGAGTACGAGCAGTACTTC.

The chain couples TRBV19 to TRBJ1-1, with 10 bases matching TRBD1. Germline V gene data show CDR1 as LNHDA and CDR2 as SQIVND (reference sequence). There are 15 residues in the CDR3. Trimming took 7 bases from V and 3 from J; bases not matched to a gene: 8. The CDR3 sequence is CASNPLGQGDTEAFF. CDR3 coding DNA: TGTGCCAGTAACCCTCTAGGACAGGGGGACACTGAAGCTTTCTTT.

At least ten counts were recorded for this clonotype. This chain joins TRBV15 and TRBJ2-6; D is perhaps TRBD1 (5 bases). This CDR3 contains 17 residues. Germline-derived CDR1 and CDR2 are LNHNV and YYDKDF (reference sequence). The ends were cut back, 0 bases at V and 0 bases at J, with 9 bases in the middle. CDR3 sequence reads: CATSRDLDSSGANVLTF. The CDR3 DNA reads as TGTGCCACCAGCAGAGACCTAGACAGCTCTGGGGCCAACGTCCTGACTTTC.

In this sample, this clonotype turned up many times. The chain links TRBV6-2 or TRBV6-3 to TRBJ1-5, with D unclear. Germline CDR1 reads MNHEY; CDR2 reads SVGEGT. Trimming left V 6 bases short and J 5 bases short, with 14 bases between. This CDR3 has 14 residues. CDR3 DNA: TGTGCCAGCAGACAAGCGGGTTTCGATCAGCCCCAGCATTTT. Amino acid sequence: CASRQAGFDQPQHF.

There are many counts of this clonotype. The J gene is TRBJ1-5, the V gene TRBV6-5; TRBD1 might be the D (6 bases). Trimming took off 0 bases at V and 1 base at J, with 10 bases between the two ends. The CDR3 length is 16 residues. The germline CDR1 and CDR2 sequences are MNHEY and SVGAGI. CDR3 nucleotides: TGTGCCAGCAGTTACTCAACAGGGTTGAGCAATCAGCCCCAGCATTTT. It translates to CASSYSTGLSNQPQHF.

This clonotype was detected ten times or more. This chain links TRBV3-1 with TRBJ1-1; no firm D call. Trimming shortened V by 2 bases and J by 5 bases, and 15 bases separated the two germline ends. CDR1 and CDR2 (germline): LGHDT, YNNKEL (reference sequence). This CDR3 is built from 15 residues. CDR3 loop: CASSQIAGMGTEAFF. The CDR3 nucleotides read TGTGCCAGCAGCCAAATAGCGGGAATGGGGACTGAAGCTTTCTTT.

This clonotype was detected ten times or more. The CDR3 bases are TGTGCCAGCTCACCACTCGGCAGGGGGCGAGGAGAGACCCAGTACTTC. Encoded protein: CASSPLGRGRGETQYF. V is TRBV18 and J is TRBJ2-5; the match to TRBD1 covers 8 bases. This CDR3 has 16 residues. Per germline, CDR1 KGHSH and CDR2 LQKENI. With V trimmed by 1 base and J by 4 bases, 8 bases remained unmatched.

This clonotype was recorded at least ten times. J is TRBJ2-3 and V is TRBV20-1; 10 nucleotides align to TRBD2. V dropped 6 bases and J dropped 2; count of bases not matched to a gene: 8. Per germline, CDR1 DFQATT and CDR2 SNEGSKA (reference sequence). CDR3 length equals 15 residues. The CDR3 spells CSARLAGSSTDTQYF. CDR3 coding DNA: TGCAGTGCCAGACTAGCGGGCTCCTCCACAGATACGCAGTATTTT.

This clonotype was found many times. This chain links TRBV7-2 with TRBJ2-1, with 9 bases aligning to TRBD2. The CDR3 contains 17 residues. The V gene end was trimmed by 6 bases and the J gene end by 4 bases; junction bases not matched to a gene: 13. CDR1 and CDR2 (germline): SGHTA, FQGNSA. CDR3 DNA: TGTGCCAGCAGACCAGACGTCAGCGGGGGGAGGTACAATGAGCAGTTCTTC. It specifies CASRPDVSGGRYNEQFF. The full variable domain, completed using reference TRBV7-2 and TRBJ2-1, is GAGVSQSPSNKVTEKGKDVELRCDPISGHTALYWYRQSLGQGLEFLIYFQGNSAPDKSGLPSDRFSAERTGGSVSTLTIQRTQQEDSAVYLCASRPDVSGGRYNEQFFGPGTRLTVL.

The sample holds many counts of this clonotype. This rearrangement joins TRBV4-2 to TRBJ2-1, with TRBD2 identical over 9 bases. Germline CDR1 and CDR2: LGHNA and YNFKEQ. V was pared by 1 base and J by 4 bases, with 5 bases of the junction left unmatched. There are 16 residues in the CDR3. CDR3 nucleotide sequence: TGTGCCAGCAGCCAAGGGGGTAGCGGGGGTTACAATGAGCAGTTCTTC. Its protein product is CASSQGGSGGYNEQFF.